Here is one T cell receptor beta chain with its context. Here immunoSEQ multiplex PCR was the method, and the copy in TCRdb shows in-frame clones only, minus some. Among about 150,000 clones listed, more than 85% were seen once. The data are from a study of T cell responses to AZD1222 COVID-19 vaccine. This CDR3 has 13 residues. V lost 6 bases to trimming and J lost 2 bases, with 10 bases between them. Germline values: CDR1 MNHEY, CDR2 SVGAGI. This sample comprised peripheral blood, obtained 28 days after the second AZD1222 dose. This TCR was sampled from an adult who received the AZD1222 COVID-19 vaccine. The gene calls are TRBV6-5 and TRBJ2-5; weak D call: TRBD2 (5 bases). The CDR3 reads CASSNPGQETQYF. The CDR3 DNA reads TGTGCCAGCAGCAATCCGGGGCAAGAGACCCAGTACTTC.